Listed below are T cell receptor beta chains from one sample, sequenced in a study of beta chain features in type 1 diabetes. The method was immunoSEQ multiplex PCR; TCRdb's version includes in-frame clones alone and lacks a portion of them. In the table there are thousands of clones, around 78% of which are singletons. The sequenced sample was Tregs from blood. The receptors here all came from a woman aged 18-30 years in good health. CDR3s include the opening cysteine and the closing phenylalanine or tryptophan. A D gene is named only where the DNA matches it firmly. Clone size is not always given. Where it is, it says once, few, many or a class for expanded clones.

CSVGIASSGRADEQFF | TGCAGCGTTGGAATTGCAAGTAGCGGGAGGGCCGATGAGCAGTTCTTC | TRBD2 | TRBJ2-1 | TRBV29-1 | .
CASSPPRGITDTQYF | TGTGCCAGCAGCCCACCCCGGGGGATCACAGATACGCAGTATTTT | . | TRBJ2-3 | TRBV5-6 | .
CASSRGLAGGSSYEQYF | TGTGCCAGCAGCCGGGGACTAGCGGGGGGCAGCTCCTACGAGCAGTACTTC | TRBD2 | TRBJ2-7 | TRBV13 | few
CASLRPGSNTEAFF | TGTGCCAGCCTTCGCCCGGGATCGAACACTGAAGCTTTCTTT | . | TRBJ1-1 | TRBV6-1 | .
CSVKVGGTGELFF | TGCAGCGTCAAGGTTGGCGGTACCGGGGAGCTGTTTTTT | . | TRBJ2-2 | TRBV29-1 | few
CASSATGVDEQYF | TGTGCCAGTAGTGCGACAGGGGTCGACGAGCAGTACTTC | TRBD1 | TRBJ2-7 | TRBV19 | .
CASSFTGGVTGNTIYF | TGTGCCAGCAGCTTCACAGGGGGAGTCACTGGAAACACCATATATTTT | TRBD1 | TRBJ1-3 | TRBV5-4 | few
CATKLAGGPNEQYF | TGTGCCACCAAACTAGCGGGAGGGCCAAACGAGCAGTACTTC | TRBD2 | TRBJ2-7 | TRBV10-3 | once
CASSLQGAIYTDTQYF | TGTGCCAGCAGCTTACAGGGGGCCATATACACAGATACGCAGTATTTT | TRBD1 | TRBJ2-3 | TRBV5-6 | .
CASSPGQSYGYTF | TGTGCCAGCTCACCAGGCCAGTCATATGGCTACACCTTC | . | TRBJ1-2 | TRBV18 | .
CASSTLPGMGSPLHF | TGTGCCAGTAGTACCCTTCCGGGGATGGGATCACCCCTCCACTTT | . | TRBJ1-6 | TRBV19 | .
CAISAAAGNQETQYF | TGTGCCATCTCCGCGGCAGCGGGGAACCAAGAGACCCAGTACTTC | TRBD2 | TRBJ2-5 | TRBV2 | .
CASSPLGADGAFF | TGTGCCAGCTCACCGTTAGGGGCCGATGGAGCTTTCTTT | . | TRBJ1-1 | TRBV18 | once
CAWNSRKTGELFF | TGTGCCTGGAATTCCAGGAAAACCGGGGAGCTGTTTTTT | . | TRBJ2-2 | TRBV30 | .
CAWSVGGGTQYF | TGTGCCTGGAGTGTAGGGGGGGGGACCCAGTACTTC | . | TRBJ2-5 | TRBV30 | few
CASSFRTESYEQYF | TGTGCCAGCAGCTTCAGGACAGAGTCCTACGAGCAGTACTTC | . | TRBJ2-7 | TRBV9 | .
CASQPAGLAVYEQYF | TGTGCCAGTCAACCGGCCGGACTAGCAGTCTACGAGCAGTACTTC | TRBD2 | TRBJ2-7 | TRBV19 | .
CAISEGTSGRTSTDTQYF | TGTGCCATCAGTGAGGGGACTAGCGGGAGGACTAGCACAGATACGCAGTATTTT | TRBD2 | TRBJ2-3 | TRBV10-3 | .
CASSYLTGVSNEKLFF | TGTGCCAGCAGTTACCTGACAGGGGTATCTAATGAAAAACTGTTTTTT | TRBD1 | TRBJ1-4 | TRBV11-2 | .
CASSLGAQVTYERYF | TGTGCCAGCAGCTTAGGAGCCCAAGTCACCTACGAGCGGTACTTC | . | TRBJ2-7 | TRBV7-9 | .
CSGTSGGGSYEQYF | TGTTCGGGGACTAGCGGGGGCGGATCCTACGAGCAGTACTTC | TRBD2 | TRBJ2-7 | TRBV30 | .
CASSQSPDGYTF | TGCGCCAGCAGTCAATCCCCCGATGGCTACACCTTC | . | TRBJ1-2 | TRBV23-1 | .
CASSVDRLYNEQFF | TGTGCCAGCAGTGTCGACAGGCTCTACAATGAGCAGTTCTTC | . | TRBJ2-1 | TRBV6-1 | few
CASSSDRADTQYF | TGTGCCAGCAGCTCCGACAGGGCAGATACGCAGTATTTT | TRBD1 | TRBJ2-3 | TRBV11-2 | .
CAWSDPRTGNTEAFF | TGTGCCTGGAGTGACCCGAGGACAGGGAACACTGAAGCTTTCTTT | TRBD1 | TRBJ1-1 | TRBV30 | .
CASSFREPRETQYF | TGCGCCAGCAGCTTCCGGGAGCCTCGGGAGACCCAGTACTTC | . | TRBJ2-5 | TRBV5-1 | .
CASSLRDFVGEQYF | TGCGCCAGCAGCTTGAGGGACTTCGTCGGCGAGCAGTACTTC | . | TRBJ2-7 | TRBV5-1 | .
CASSHRTDTQYF | TGTGCCAGCAGTCACAGAACAGATACGCAGTATTTT | . | TRBJ2-3 | TRBV28 | .
CASSLVGGGETQYF | TGCGCCAGCAGCTTAGTCGGCGGTGGGGAGACCCAGTACTTC | . | TRBJ2-5 | TRBV5-1 | .